A single sample is the source of the 7 T cell receptor beta chains below, sequenced in a study of T cell responses to AZD1222 COVID-19 vaccine. Here immunoSEQ multiplex PCR was the method, and the copy in TCRdb shows in-frame clones only, minus some. The repertoire holds some 66,000 clones, over 75% seen once, with 17% in the top ten. Sequenced material: peripheral blood, taken on day 0 of AZD1222 vaccination. The receptors shown here come from an adult in good health.

The rearrangement links TRBV29-1 to TRBJ1-3; 8 positions agree with TRBD1. J gave up 4 bases and V 2 bases, and 4 bases lay outside the gene matches. The CDR3 is 14 residues long. In germline, CDR1 is SQVTM, CDR2 ANQGSEA. CDR3 region: CSVEQGAGGNTIYF. For the CDR3, the DNA is TGCAGCGTTGAACAGGGGGCAGGAGGAAACACCATATATTTT.

The rearrangement joins TRBV28 to TRBJ2-3; D might be TRBD1 or TRBD2, each matching 6 bases. V lost 8 bases to trimming and J lost 3 bases, with 18 bases between them. CDR1 and CDR2 (germline): MDHEN, SYDVKM. The CDR3 sequence is 15 residues long. The CDR3 reads CASGRRGVGTDTQYF. The CDR3 DNA reads as TGTGCCAGCGGGAGGAGGGGGGTGGGAACAGATACGCAGTATTTT.

The chain uses TRBV2 and TRBJ1-3; D gene unclear. The germline V gene encodes CDR1 SNHLY and CDR2 FYNNEI. Trimming took off 4 bases at V and 0 bases at J, with 10 bases between the two ends. The CDR3 has 15 residues. The CDR3 bases are TGTGCCAGCAGTGGCCCAGGACTCTCTGGAAACACCATATATTTT. Amino acid sequence: CASSGPGLSGNTIYF. Drawing the rest from reference TRBV2 and TRBJ1-3, the complete variable domain is EPEVTQTPSHQVTQMGQEVILRCVPISNHLYFYWYRQILGQKVEFLVSFYNNEISEKSEIFDDQFSVERPDGSNFTLKIRSTKLEDSAMYFCASSGPGLSGNTIYFGEGSWLTVV.

The chain uses TRBV28 and TRBJ1-5; perhaps TRBD1 as D (6 bases). V lost 7 bases to trimming and J lost 2 bases, with 12 bases between them. This CDR3 has 14 residues. Germline V gene sequence: CDR1 MDHEN, CDR2 SYDVKM. CDR3 in DNA: TGTGCCAGCAACCCGGCAGGGGGCAATCAGCCCCAGCATTTT. It is translated as CASNPAGGNQPQHF.

The V call is TRBV5-6, the J call TRBJ1-2, with 8 bases that match TRBD1. Germline-derived CDR1 and CDR2 are SGHDT and YYEEEE. The ends lost 0 bases at V and 4 bases at J; junction bases unmatched: 2. The CDR3 runs to 14 residues. The DNA of the CDR3 is TGTGCCAGCAGCTTGGAAGACAGGGGCTATGGCTACACCTTC. The encoded protein is CASSLEDRGYGYTF.

The V call is TRBV4-3, the J call TRBJ1-2; perhaps TRBD1 as D (5 bases). V was cut by 0 bases and J by 8 bases, with 16 bases left in between. CDR3 size: 15 residues. Germline loops: CDR1 LGHNA, CDR2 YSLEER. This CDR3 is CASSQDGGIAQGYTF. The CDR3 nucleotides read TGCGCCAGCAGCCAAGATGGGGGGATCGCCCAGGGCTACACCTTC.

The chain links TRBV19 to TRBJ1-3, with D perhaps TRBD1 (5 bases). The CDR3 is 15 residues long. CDR1 LNHDA and CDR2 SQIVND come from the germline V gene (reference sequence). V was cut by 5 bases and J by 0 bases, with 11 bases left in between. CDR3 sequence (DNA): TGTGCCAGTAGTCGGGACGGACTCTCTGGAAACACCATATATTTT. As protein: CASSRDGLSGNTIYF.